Each of the 21 T cell receptor beta chains below was sequenced from the same sample in a study of blood T cell repertoires in COVID-19. Produced via immunoSEQ multiplex PCR; TCRdb's table is partial and in-frame only. The sample contains about 150,000 clones, more than 75% of which appear only once. Sequencing used peripheral blood. The receptors originated from an elderly man with acute or convalescent COVID-19.

The CDR3 DNA follows: TGTGCCAGCAGTTTGAGACAGGGATCCGGGGAGCTGTTTTTT. This codes for CASSLRQGSGELFF. The gene calls are TRBV27 and TRBJ2-2, with 7 bases fitting TRBD1. In germline, CDR1 is MNHEY, CDR2 SMNVEV (reference sequence). V was pared by 3 bases and J by 6 bases, with 4 bases of the junction left unmatched. The CDR3 runs to 14 residues.

The rearrangement uses TRBV7-2 and TRBJ2-2, with no clear D. Trimming took 1 base from V and 4 from J, leaving 7 bases between them. Looked up from germline, CDR1 is SGHTA and CDR2 is FQGNSA. The CDR3 spans 14 residues. As DNA, the CDR3 is TGTGCCAGCAGCTTAGTATCCAGCACCGGGGAGCTGTTTTTT. It is translated as CASSLVSSTGELFF.

The chain combines TRBV9 with TRBJ1-2; no definite D call. CDR3 length: 13 residues. Germline CDR1 and CDR2: SGDLS and YYNGEE. V was pared by 3 bases and J by 8 bases, with 14 bases between. This chain's CDR3 is CASSAEDTWGYTF. CDR3 DNA sequence: TGTGCCAGCAGCGCGGAGGATACATGGGGCTACACCTTC.

V is TRBV4-1 and J is TRBJ1-3; TRBD1 agrees at 9 bases. CDR1 is MGHRA, CDR2 YSYEKL, per germline. The CDR3 has 14 amino acids. V shed 3 bases, J shed 8 bases, and the junction held 5 bases outside the gene matches. CDR3 in amino acids: CASSQDRGRYTIYF. The CDR3 DNA is TGCGCCAGCAGCCAGGACAGGGGAAGGTACACCATATATTTT.

The chain is built from TRBV5-4 and TRBJ1-6, with no clear D. There are 13 residues in the CDR3. Trimming left V 5 bases short and J 5 bases short, with 8 bases between. Per the germline V gene, CDR1 is SGHNT and CDR2 is YYREEE (reference sequence). Written as DNA, the CDR3 is TGTGCCAGCAGAGGAGGAAATAATTCACCCCTCCACTTT. Translation gives CASRGGNNSPLHF.

This clone was detected once. The chain uses TRBV7-2 and TRBJ2-2, with 7 bases that match TRBD1. CDR3 length: 16 amino acids. V shed 7 bases and J 0 bases; nucleotides not matched to a gene: 8. Germline V gene data show CDR1 as SGHTA and CDR2 as FQGNSA. The CDR3: CASTLDDRANTGELFF. CDR3 in DNA: TGTGCCAGCACTCTGGACGACAGGGCGAACACCGGGGAGCTGTTTTTT.

The chain has TRBV21-1 and TRBJ2-7; the table's D call of TRBD2 was not tested on the DNA. TRBV21-1 is shown as a pseudogene. This CDR3 has 17 residues. The CDR3 sequence: CASSKYFRGRASYEQYF. In DNA form, the CDR3 reads TGTGCCAGCAGCAAATATTTTCGGGGGAGGGCCTCCTACGAGCAGTACTTC.

The chain joins TRBV18 to TRBJ2-1; 11 nucleotides line up with TRBD2. CDR3 size: 16 residues. V lost 3 bases, J lost 5 bases, and 6 bases stayed unmatched. Germline CDR1 is KGHSH and CDR2 is LQKENI. CDR3 nucleotides: TGTGCCAGCTCACCCGGGACTAGCGGAGCAAACAATGAGCAGTTCTTC. As protein: CASSPGTSGANNEQFF.

J is TRBJ2-3 and V is TRBV20-1; maybe TRBD2 (6 bases). V lost 3 bases and J lost 0, with 10 bases in between. CDR3 length equals 14 residues. The germline V gene encodes CDR1 DFQATT and CDR2 SNEGSKA (reference sequence). The CDR3 spells CSASGGASTDTQYF. Written as DNA, the CDR3 is TGCAGTGCTAGTGGCGGGGCCAGCACAGATACGCAGTATTTT.

The V gene is TRBV2, the J gene TRBJ1-2; TRBD1 matches at 7 bases. CDR1 and CDR2 from the germline V gene are SNHLY and FYNNEI. J was trimmed by 5 bases and V by 8 bases; bases with no gene match: 5. This CDR3 is 12 amino acids long. The CDR3 here is CASPDRWYGYTF. DNA for the CDR3: TGTGCCAGCCCGGACAGGTGGTATGGCTACACCTTC. Full variable domain (missing parts from reference TRBV2 and TRBJ1-2): EPEVTQTPSHQVTQMGQEVILRCVPISNHLYFYWYRQILGQKVEFLVSFYNNEISEKSEIFDDQFSVERPDGSNFTLKIRSTKLEDSAMYFCASPDRWYGYTFGSGTRLTVV.

V and J are TRBV27 and TRBJ1-2; 11 nucleotides agree with TRBD1. Germline V gene lookup returns CDR1 MNHEY and CDR2 SMNVEV (reference sequence). This CDR3 is built from 13 residues. V shed 6 bases and J 8 bases; nucleotides not matched to a gene: 5. CDR3 DNA sequence: TGTGCCAGCAGGAGGACAGGGGGCGGCGGCTACACCTTC. Its protein product is CASRRTGGGGYTF.

This CDR3 reads CASRNRISTPNYGYTF. DNA for the CDR3: TGTGCCAGTCGTAACAGAATTTCAACTCCGAACTATGGCTACACCTTC. The chain recombines TRBV19 with TRBJ1-2; D remains ambiguous. The CDR3 totals 16 residues. Germline V gene lookup returns CDR1 LNHDA and CDR2 SQIVND (reference sequence). V dropped 8 bases and J dropped 2 bases, with 21 bases sitting between them. The variable domain in full, with the rest retrieved from reference TRBV19 and TRBJ1-2, is DGGITQSPKYLFRKEGQNVTLSCEQNLNHDAMYWYRQDPGQGLRLIYYSQIVNDFQKGDIAEGYSVSREKKESFPLTVTSAQKNPTAFYLCASRNRISTPNYGYTFGSGTRLTVV.

The chain couples TRBV3-1 (or the pseudogene TRBV3-2) to TRBJ1-5; tentatively, D is TRBD1 (6 bases). V was cut by 3 bases and J by 6 bases, with 18 bases left in between. This CDR3 has 16 amino acids. Per germline, CDR1 LGHDT and CDR2 YNNKEL (reference sequence). For the CDR3, the DNA is TGTGCCAGCAGCCAGGCCGGGGGAGGGGGACTTCAGCCCCAGCATTTT. Residues: CASSQAGGGGLQPQHF.

This clone was seen only once. This chain connects TRBV27 to TRBJ1-2, with TRBD1 as a possible D gene (5 bases). With 4 bases removed from V and 3 bases from J, the gap between germline ends came to 9 bases. In germline, CDR1 is MNHEY, CDR2 SMNVEV (reference sequence). CDR3 size: 13 residues. The CDR3 nucleotides read TGTGCCAGCAGTTCCAGGGCGCACTATGGCTACACCTTC. Translating it yields CASSSRAHYGYTF.

This sequence joins TRBV5-1 and TRBJ1-1; D remains unclear. Trimming took 1 base from V and 4 from J, leaving 8 bases between them. Germline CDR1 SGHRS, CDR2 YFSETQ. CDR3 length: 13 amino acids. In DNA, the CDR3 is TGCGCCAGCAGCTTGTCCGTCTCCACTGAAGCTTTCTTT. It encodes CASSLSVSTEAFF.

The chain employs TRBV10-3 and TRBJ2-5; 7 bases align to TRBD2. The CDR3 contains 14 residues. The germline gives CDR1 ENHRY, CDR2 SYGVKD. J gave up 1 base and V 10 bases, and 9 bases lay outside the gene matches. The CDR3 nucleotides are TGTGCCACCGGGGCTAGCGGATCCCAAGAGACCCAGTACTTC. This gives the protein CATGASGSQETQYF.

V usage is TRBV6-5 and J usage is TRBJ1-1; no clear D gene. The CDR3 is 13 amino acids. Germline V gives CDR1 MNHEY, CDR2 SVGAGI. Trimming removed 6 bases at V and 6 bases at J, with 14 bases between. The CDR3 protein is CASRVGGRPEAFF. DNA for the CDR3: TGTGCCAGCAGGGTCGGCGGGCGGCCTGAAGCTTTCTTT.

J is TRBJ1-2 and V is TRBV19; D is ambiguous. CDR1 is LNHDA and CDR2 is SQIVND in the germline V gene (reference sequence). Trimming stripped 5 bases from V and 2 bases from J, with 15 bases between. CDR3 length: 15 residues. CDR3 protein: CASSANSGGNYGYTF. The CDR3 region has the DNA TGTGCCAGTAGTGCAAACAGTGGAGGAAACTATGGCTACACCTTC.

This chain links TRBV10-3 with TRBJ1-4; the match to TRBD1 covers 7 bases. The length of the CDR3 is 15 residues. Germline-derived CDR1 and CDR2 are ENHRY and SYGVKD. V trimming: 6 bases; J trimming: 7 bases; junction bases outside the gene matches: 11. In nucleotides, the CDR3 is TGTGCCATCAGCTCCGGAGGGGGCGCAAGTGAAAAACTGTTTTTT. The encoded protein is CAISSGGGASEKLFF.

The sample holds one count of this clone. The chain employs TRBV5-3 and TRBJ1-2; 9 bases align to TRBD1. TRBV5-3 qualifies as an ORF whose function is uncertain. This CDR3 contains 15 residues. The junction had 9 bases not matched to a gene; V was cut back by 2 bases and J by 7 bases. In DNA, the CDR3 is TGTGCCAGAAGCTTTCTGGGGACAGGGTCTACTGGCTACACCTTC. Translating it yields CARSFLGTGSTGYTF.

V is TRBV7-8 and J is TRBJ2-7; D unresolved. CDR3 length equals 13 residues. Germline CDR1 and CDR2: SGHVS and FQNEAQ. Trimming removed 0 bases at V and 3 bases at J, with 6 bases between. In DNA form, the CDR3 reads TGTGCCAGCAGCTTAGCGTCGGTCTACGAGCAGTACTTC. Its protein is CASSLASVYEQYF. Using reference TRBV7-8 and TRBJ2-7 for the parts outside the CDR3, the full variable domain is GAGVSQSPRYKVAKRGQDVALRCDPISGHVSLFWYQQALGQGPEFLTYFQNEAQLDKSGLPSDRFFAERPEGSVSTLKIQRTQQEDSAVYLCASSLASVYEQYFGPGTRLTVT.